This T cell receptor beta chain was sequenced for a study of T-cell memory formation after mild COVID-19. Constant-segment primers were used for 5'RACE, and the resulting TCR alpha and TCR beta cDNA libraries carried sample barcodes and UMIs. TCRdb independently ran MiXCR on the 5' RACE reads; one entry per CDR3 protein. The data show 100,000 to 130,000 distinct CDR3 sequences, 13% to 15% seen once. Germline V gives CDR1 MNHEY, CDR2 SVGAGI. Germline trimming cut 5 bases from V and 8 bases from J; bases unmatched to any gene: 13. The CDR3 loop spans 16 amino acids. The sample was PBMCs or a T cell subset sorted from them (not recorded which). The source is a man younger than 30 who had mild COVID-19 (a few samples of this study predate the infection). Cell type and time point are not known. This chain uses TRBV6-5 with TRBJ2-1; 9 bases map to TRBD2. The DNA of the CDR3 is TGTGCCAGCAGTATTAGCGGGGGCAGTGATTCGGATGAGCAGTTCTTC. This encodes CASSISGGSDSDEQFF.